The T cell receptor (beta chain) under discussion was sequenced for a study of human T cells and chemical hapten exposure. Study-level findings and limits: Expanded TCRs made up significantly more big CDR3 similarity clusters than controls did. PT1 expanded TCR numbers tracked positively with patch test score.

The CDR3 extends over 17 amino acids. Looked up from germline, CDR1 is LNHDA and CDR2 is SQIVND (reference sequence). Trimming pared 1 base from V and 0 bases from J, leaving 12 bases between. With regard to this clonotype: Its cognate antigen is unknown.

As to time point: patch test 2, 6 weeks after DPC sensitization. Sample treatment: therapeutic diphenylcyclopropenone sensitization with weekly scalp DPC. Blood draws preceded each patch test application. In the original analysis: Per sample, the median was about 95,000 TCRs, with values from around 25,000 to 690,000. MiXCR was run by TCRdb on the RACE reads, yielding one entry per CDR3 protein. TCRdb, not the original authors, processed these V and J calls. The sample shows around 360,000 distinct CDR3 sequences, about 6% of them seen only once. This rearrangement joins TRBV19 to TRBJ1-4; no clear D gene. The TCR comes from a woman between 18 and 29 years old with alopecia areata. Some clones in this sample may be carry-over from other donors' samples. Source: whole blood, taken in connection with sensitization to the hapten diphenylcyclopropenone (DPC). This chain's CDR3 is CASSIVDGMSTNEKLFF. Written as DNA, the CDR3 is TGTGCCAGTAGTATAGTGGACGGGATGTCAACTAATGAAAAACTGTTTTTT.